A selection of T cell receptor beta chains follows, all from one sample in a study of T cells in Graves' hyperthyroidism and ophthalmopathy. One entry per CDR3 protein, called by TCRdb with MiXCR from the multiplex PCR reads. The repertoire holds under 300,000 distinct CDR3 sequences, with nearly 15% as singletons. The sequencing input was blood. These receptors all stem from a woman aged 45-65 years with Graves' hyperthyroidism that later progressed to Graves' ophthalmopathy. Both conserved end residues are part of each CDR3. The order of the fields is J gene, V gene, D gene, CDR3 length, clone size, CDR3 DNA, CDR3 protein. The D gene is left open where the match is weak. Clone size is not always given. Where it is, it says once, few, many or a class for expanded clones.

J: TRBJ1-3
V: TRBV7-9
D: NA
length: 14
size: NA
DNA: TGTGCCGGCAGCTTACGGGGATCTGGAAACACCATATATTTT
CDR3: CAGSLRGSGNTIYF

J: TRBJ2-3
V: TRBV10-2
D: TRBD2
length: 15
size: many
DNA: TGCGCCAGCAGTGAGTCGGCTAGCGGGGGTGATACGCAGTATTTT
CDR3: CASSESASGGDTQYF

J: TRBJ2-4
V: TRBV15
D: TRBD2
length: 19
size: NA
DNA: TGTGCCACCAGCAGAGAGGGAGCGGGAGAGAGTCTAGCCAAAAACATTCAGTACTTC
CDR3: CATSREGAGESLAKNIQYF

J: TRBJ2-3
V: TRBV5-1
D: NA
length: 14
size: many
DNA: TGCGCCAGCAGCTTGGGCGATGGCACAGATACGCAGTATTTT
CDR3: CASSLGDGTDTQYF

J: TRBJ2-7
V: TRBV4-2
D: NA
length: 14
size: few
DNA: TGTGCCAGCAGCTTGCGGACCACCACCTACGAGCAGTACTTC
CDR3: CASSLRTTTYEQYF

J: TRBJ1-2
V: TRBV10-3
D: NA
length: 14
size: many
DNA: TGTGCCATCACCGCAGACAGCAGAGCCTATGGCTACACCTTC
CDR3: CAITADSRAYGYTF

J: TRBJ2-7
V: TRBV28
D: NA
length: 14
size: many
DNA: TGTGCCAGCAGTTTTAATACCCTTCGCCACGAGCAGTACTTC
CDR3: CASSFNTLRHEQYF

J: TRBJ2-7
V: TRBV5-1
D: NA
length: 13
size: NA
DNA: TGCGCCAGCAGAGCTGAGACAGTATACGAGCAGTACTTC
CDR3: CASRAETVYEQYF

J: TRBJ2-4
V: TRBV5-1
D: NA
length: 12
size: many
DNA: TGCGCCAGCAGTGTGGGAGGAGACATTCAGTACTTC
CDR3: CASSVGGDIQYF

J: TRBJ2-7
V: TRBV19
D: NA
length: 15
size: many
DNA: TGTGCCAGTAGTGGTCGGGCACTCGGGGGCCACGAGCAGTACTTC
CDR3: CASSGRALGGHEQYF

J: TRBJ1-1
V: TRBV5-1
D: NA
length: 14
size: NA
DNA: TGCGCCAGCAGCTGGGCCGAGGTGGGCACTGAAGCTTTCTTT
CDR3: CASSWAEVGTEAFF

J: TRBJ2-7
V: TRBV29-1
D: TRBD2
length: 15
size: many
DNA: TGCAGCGTTGAAGAACGAGCGGGAGTTCAGTACGAGCAGTACTTC
CDR3: CSVEERAGVQYEQYF

J: TRBJ2-1
V: TRBV18
D: NA
length: 15
size: few
DNA: TGTGCCAGCTCACCAGCAGGACGGATAAACAATGAGCAGTTCTTC
CDR3: CASSPAGRINNEQFF

J: TRBJ2-3
V: TRBV6-1
D: TRBD2
length: 17
size: many
DNA: TGTGCCAGCAGTCTACGGACTAGCGGACCTAGCACAGATACGCAGTATTTT
CDR3: CASSLRTSGPSTDTQYF

J: TRBJ2-3
V: TRBV7-2
D: NA
length: 15
size: NA
DNA: TGTGCCAGCAGCTTAGCATGGCAGGGTCCAGATACGCAGTATTTT
CDR3: CASSLAWQGPDTQYF

J: TRBJ1-1
V: TRBV4-1
D: NA
length: 13
size: NA
DNA: TGCGCCAGCAGCCAAAGGGGTTCGGCTGAAGCTTTCTTT
CDR3: CASSQRGSAEAFF

J: TRBJ2-7
V: TRBV20-1
D: TRBD2
length: 15
size: few
DNA: TGCAGTGCTGATGGGACTAGCGGGGAGACGTACGAGCAGTACTTC
CDR3: CSADGTSGETYEQYF

J: TRBJ1-4
V: TRBV20-1
D: NA
length: 13
size: NA
DNA: TGCAGTGCCTTGCCTGGAACTAATGAAAAACTGTTTTTT
CDR3: CSALPGTNEKLFF

J: TRBJ1-3
V: TRBV6-1
D: NA
length: 16
size: few
DNA: TGTGCCAGCAGTATGGACTCCGGGAGGACTGGAAACACCATATATTTT
CDR3: CASSMDSGRTGNTIYF

J: TRBJ1-6
V: TRBV6-1
D: NA
length: 14
size: NA
DNA: TGTGCCAGCAGTAAGACAGAACCTAATTCACCCCTCCACTTT
CDR3: CASSKTEPNSPLHF

J: TRBJ1-4
V: TRBV3-1
D: NA
length: 12
size: many
DNA: TGTGCCAGCAGCCAACCGAGGGGAGAACTGTTTTTT
CDR3: CASSQPRGELFF

J: TRBJ2-1
V: TRBV6-4
D: TRBD2
length: 14
size: few
DNA: TGTGCCAGCAGTGACGGCGGGAGGGAGAATGAGCAGTTCTTC
CDR3: CASSDGGRENEQFF

J: TRBJ2-1
V: TRBV2
D: NA
length: 15
size: many
DNA: TGTGCCAGCAGTGAAGACCACCTCACCTACAATGAGCAGTTCTTC
CDR3: CASSEDHLTYNEQFF

J: TRBJ2-5
V: TRBV20-1
D: NA
length: 17
size: many
DNA: TGCAGTGCTAGAGATCTTCCACGGACTCGATCCTTGGGGACCCAGTACTTC
CDR3: CSARDLPRTRSLGTQYF

J: TRBJ2-5
V: TRBV12-3/TRBV12-4
D: TRBD2
length: 17
size: few
DNA: TGTGCCAGCGGTTTAGAGGGCGGGAGGACGGGGCAAGAGACCCAGTACTTC
CDR3: CASGLEGGRTGQETQYF

J: TRBJ2-7
V: TRBV12-3/TRBV12-4
D: NA
length: 14
size: many
DNA: TGTGCCAGCACCCCCCTCGGGTCAGTAGGCGAGCAGTACTTC
CDR3: CASTPLGSVGEQYF

J: TRBJ2-7
V: TRBV4-1
D: NA
length: 19
size: NA
DNA: TGCGCCAGCAGCCAAGGTCGGGTAGCCCGGGACAAACTCTCCTACGAGCAGTACTTC
CDR3: CASSQGRVARDKLSYEQYF

J: TRBJ2-5
V: TRBV2
D: TRBD2
length: 15
size: many
DNA: TGTGCCAGCAGGGATAGCGGGAGGGCCAAGGAGACCCAGTACTTC
CDR3: CASRDSGRAKETQYF

J: TRBJ2-3
V: TRBV24-1
D: TRBD1
length: 16
size: many
DNA: TGTGCCACCAGTGATCCGGGACAGCGTTATACAGATACGCAGTATTTT
CDR3: CATSDPGQRYTDTQYF

J: TRBJ2-3
V: TRBV25-1
D: NA
length: 15
size: NA
DNA: TGTGCCAGCCAGGTGTGGGCGGGACCGAATAATACGCAGTATTTT
CDR3: CASQVWAGPNNTQYF

J: TRBJ1-5
V: TRBV27
D: NA
length: 16
size: many
DNA: TGTGCCAGCAGTCCCAACAATTTATATAGCAATCAGCCCCAGCATTTT
CDR3: CASSPNNLYSNQPQHF

J: TRBJ1-5
V: TRBV27
D: NA
length: 14
size: few
DNA: TGTGCCAGCAGTTTTCGGGGGGTGAATCAGCCCCAGCATTTT
CDR3: CASSFRGVNQPQHF

J: TRBJ2-1
V: TRBV3-1
D: NA
length: 15
size: many
DNA: TGTGCCAGCAGCCAAGAGTACTCGGCCTACAATGAGCAGTTCTTC
CDR3: CASSQEYSAYNEQFF

J: TRBJ2-5
V: TRBV20-1
D: NA
length: 13
size: many
DNA: TGCAGTGCTACTATACGGGCTCGGGAGACCCAGTACTTC
CDR3: CSATIRARETQYF

J: TRBJ1-6
V: TRBV5-1
D: NA
length: 14
size: many
DNA: TGCGCCAGCAGCTCAAGCCAGGGGTTGTCACCCCTCCACTTT
CDR3: CASSSSQGLSPLHF

J: TRBJ2-7
V: TRBV5-1
D: TRBD2
length: 14
size: many
DNA: TGCGCCAGCAGCAAAGGACTAGCCAATGGCGAGCAGTACTTC
CDR3: CASSKGLANGEQYF

J: TRBJ2-3
V: TRBV9
D: NA
length: 14
size: many
DNA: TGTGCCAGCAGCGCGGGGGCGACCACAGATACGCAGTATTTT
CDR3: CASSAGATTDTQYF

J: TRBJ2-7
V: TRBV19
D: TRBD2
length: 15
size: many
DNA: TGTGCCAGTAGTATATCCAGGGACTACACCTACGAGCAGTACTTC
CDR3: CASSISRDYTYEQYF

J: TRBJ2-1
V: TRBV6-1
D: NA
length: 15
size: many
DNA: TGTGCCAGCAGGGCGGACCACAACTCCTACAATGAGCAGTTCTTC
CDR3: CASRADHNSYNEQFF

J: TRBJ2-5
V: TRBV9
D: TRBD2
length: 16
size: NA
DNA: TGTGCCAGCAGCGTAGGGGCTAGCGGGTACCAAGAGACCCAGTACTTC
CDR3: CASSVGASGYQETQYF